This is a list of T cell receptor beta chains from one sample in a study of regulatory T cells in long-lasting Graves disease. In TCRdb, the multiplex PCR reads were re-called with MiXCR into one record per CDR3 protein. The table lists hundreds of thousands of distinct CDR3 sequences, 15% to 20% of them singletons. The same data also contributed to another study, on T cells in Graves' hyperthyroidism and ophthalmopathy.

This sample comprised peripheral blood mononuclear cells (PBMCs), obtained at new diagnosis, from a patient treated with antithyroid drugs. All receptors come from a woman aged 30 to 39 with Graves disease. The CDR3 runs from the conserved cysteine through the conserved F or W. D genes are given only for firm matches. A clone size is listed for some rows: how often the clone was seen (once, few, many), or a class if it is expanded.

size	V	J	D	CDR3	DNA
many	TRBV20-1	TRBJ2-5	-	CSANYRQETQYF	TGCAGTGCTAACTACAGACAAGAGACCCAGTACTTC
many	TRBV7-2	TRBJ2-1	TRBD2	CASSLPGTSLREQFF	TGTGCCAGCAGCCTGCCCGGGACTAGCCTTCGGGAGCAGTTCTTC
many	TRBV20-1	TRBJ2-1	TRBD2	CSANHSGRISYNEQFF	TGCAGTGCTAACCATAGCGGGAGGATCTCCTACAATGAGCAGTTCTTC
-	TRBV11-2	TRBJ1-1	TRBD1	CASSSGTGDTEAFF	TGTGCCAGCAGCTCGGGGACAGGGGACACTGAAGCTTTCTTT
many	TRBV11-2	TRBJ1-1	TRBD1	CASSGDRRKSLYTEAFF	TGTGCCAGCAGCGGGGACAGGAGGAAGTCCCTATACACTGAAGCTTTCTTT
many	TRBV2	TRBJ2-2	-	CASTLDSGELFF	TGTGCCAGCACTTTAGACAGCGGGGAGCTGTTTTTT
many	TRBV12-3/TRBV12-4	TRBJ2-3	TRBD2	CASSRNFGLAASLSTDTQYF	TGTGCCAGCAGTCGTAACTTCGGACTAGCGGCCTCTTTAAGCACAGATACGCAGTATTTT
-	TRBV3-1	TRBJ2-4	-	CASSQDKGVGTKNIQYF	TGTGCCAGCAGCCAAGATAAGGGAGTTGGGACCAAAAACATTCAGTACTTC
many	TRBV2	TRBJ1-5	-	CASRGVPRGNQPQHF	TGTGCCAGCAGAGGAGTCCCACGTGGTAATCAGCCCCAGCATTTT
many	TRBV19	TRBJ2-1	-	CASAVELEQFF	TGTGCCAGCGCCGTAGAACTTGAGCAGTTCTTC
few	TRBV2	TRBJ2-2	-	CASIAQGPGELFF	TGTGCCAGCATCGCACAGGGTCCCGGGGAGCTGTTTTTT
many	TRBV7-9	TRBJ1-1	TRBD1	CASGRDRGSGTEAFF	TGTGCCAGCGGCCGGGACAGGGGGAGCGGGACTGAAGCTTTCTTT
few	TRBV19	TRBJ1-1	-	CASSPHGDPNTEAFF	TGTGCCAGTAGTCCTCATGGAGACCCGAACACTGAAGCTTTCTTT
many	TRBV28	TRBJ2-2	-	CASTPGGGDNGGELFF	TGTGCCAGCACCCCGGGGGGCGGGGATAATGGCGGGGAGCTGTTTTTT
-	TRBV2	TRBJ2-7	TRBD2	CASTPGLAVTYEQYF	TGTGCCAGCACGCCGGGACTAGCGGTTACCTACGAGCAGTACTTC
many	TRBV24-1	TRBJ1-2	-	CATSDRETDGYTF	TGTGCCACCAGTGATCGAGAGACAGATGGCTACACCTTC
many	TRBV28	TRBJ1-5	-	CASRLDGGHQPQHF	TGTGCCAGCAGGCTAGACGGGGGGCATCAGCCCCAGCATTTT
-	TRBV27	TRBJ2-4	-	CASGEYIGGFNTQYF	TGTGCCAGCGGGGAGTACATCGGGGGCTTTAACACTCAGTACTTC
many	TRBV29-1	TRBJ1-1	TRBD1	CSVETGGVTEAFF	TGCAGCGTTGAGACAGGGGGAGTCACTGAAGCTTTCTTT
many	TRBV27	TRBJ1-1	-	CASSFRQHMNTEAFF	TGTGCCAGCAGTTTTAGGCAGCACATGAACACTGAAGCTTTCTTT
-	TRBV29-1	TRBJ1-1	-	CSVHPQGSNTEAFF	TGCAGCGTCCACCCCCAGGGGTCGAACACTGAAGCTTTCTTT
many	TRBV28	TRBJ2-1	-	CASSLIGDNEQFF	TGTGCCAGCAGTTTAATTGGTGACAATGAGCAGTTCTTC
few	TRBV12-3/TRBV12-4	TRBJ1-1	-	CASGRAEHGTEAFF	TGTGCCAGCGGCAGGGCCGAACATGGGACTGAAGCTTTCTTT